The source of this T cell receptor beta chain is a study of a mutant IDH1 vaccine in newly diagnosed glioma. Study at large: The treated group averaged about 41 years old and was about 60% male, roughly 38% female.

Germline CDR1 and CDR2: MGHDK and SYGVNS. The length of the CDR3 is 18 residues. V was clipped by 1 base and J by 1 base; unmatched bases: 5. Regarding time point: week 5, during vaccination. Vaccination used 300 ug of mutant IDH1 20-mer peptide per dose, with topical imiquimod. Clones were sequenced by immunoSEQ multiplex PCR, and TCRdb holds only the in-frame ones, with some missing. Here the sample spans about 36,000 clones, 75% to 85% being singletons. As to this clone: The target antigen is unknown.

This sequence was found in a man between 50 and 59 years old with glioma. The rearrangement joins TRBV25-1 to TRBJ2-2, with TRBD2 matching over 11 bases. Material: PBMCs, obtained from a glioma patient whose treatment included an IDH1 peptide vaccine. CDR3 residues: CASSEFDSGGENTGELFF. In DNA, the CDR3 is TGTGCCAGCAGTGAATTCGATAGCGGGGGGGAGAACACCGGGGAGCTGTTTTTT.